These T cell receptor beta chains were read from a single sample in a study of T-cell memory formation after mild COVID-19. MiXCR, applied by TCRdb to the 5' RACE reads, yields one record per CDR3 protein. This sample has 400,000 or so distinct CDR3 sequences; approximately 20% occur once, and the top ten carry around 8.4%. Input material: PBMCs or a T cell subset sorted from them (not recorded which). Source of these receptors: an adult woman who had mild COVID-19 (a few samples of this study predate the infection). Cell type and time point are not known. CDR3s include the opening cysteine and the closing phenylalanine or tryptophan. Fields, in order: clone size, J gene, D gene, V gene, CDR3 protein, CDR3 DNA. D genes are given only for firm matches. A clone size is listed for some rows: how often the clone was seen (once, few, many), or a class if it is expanded.

>many|TRBJ2-7|NA|TRBV5-6
CASSLSYGYYEQYF
TGTGCCAGCAGCTTGTCCTACGGCTACTACGAGCAGTACTTC
>NA|TRBJ1-3|TRBD1|TRBV9
CASSRTGASGNTIYF
TGTGCCAGCAGCAGGACAGGGGCCTCTGGAAACACCATATATTTT
>NA|TRBJ2-1|NA|TRBV29-1
CSVTFRAFYNEQFF
TGCAGCGTTACATTTAGGGCTTTTTACAATGAGCAGTTCTTC
>NA|TRBJ1-5|NA|TRBV6-1
CASSALRHSPVNQPQHF
TGTGCCAGCAGTGCACTAAGACACTCTCCGGTCAATCAGCCCCAGCATTTT
>NA|TRBJ2-7|TRBD2|TRBV30
CAWSVVAGAYEQYF
TGTGCCTGGAGTGTGGTAGCGGGAGCATACGAGCAGTACTTC
>many|TRBJ2-7|NA|TRBV29-1
CSVVDGTDEQYF
TGCAGCGTTGTGGATGGGACTGACGAGCAGTACTTC
>many|TRBJ2-7|TRBD2|TRBV7-2
CASSSQGLAGVREQYF
TGTGCCAGCAGCTCCCAGGGCCTAGCGGGAGTGAGGGAGCAGTACTTC
>NA|TRBJ1-1|NA|TRBV5-1
CASSPVGPQNTEAFF
TGCGCCAGCAGCCCCGTGGGCCCACAGAACACTGAAGCTTTCTTT
>NA|TRBJ1-2|TRBD1|TRBV3-1
CASSGEQGQYYGYTF
TGTGCCAGCAGCGGAGAGCAGGGACAGTACTATGGCTACACCTTC
>NA|TRBJ2-7|NA|TRBV15
CATSRGSYEQYF
TGTGCCACCAGCAGAGGATCCTACGAGCAGTACTTC
>once|TRBJ2-2|NA|TRBV2
CAGRVAGELFFF
NA
>NA|TRBJ2-7|TRBD2|TRBV24-1
CATSDPTAGVQYEQYF
TGTGCCACCAGTGATCCCACAGCGGGAGTACAGTACGAGCAGTACTTC
>NA|TRBJ2-7|NA|TRBV7-2
CASSFTDYSNPSYEQYF
TGTGCCAGCAGCTTTACGGACTACTCAAACCCCTCCTACGAGCAGTACTTC
>NA|TRBJ2-7|TRBD2|TRBV6-1
CASSPPHGTSGRQYF
TGTGCCAGCAGTCCGCCGCACGGGACTAGCGGAAGGCAGTACTTC
>many|TRBJ2-5|NA|TRBV11-3
CASSSYSGDRNQETQYF
TGTGCCAGCAGCTCTTATTCCGGGGACCGCAACCAAGAGACCCAGTACTTC